This T cell receptor beta chain was found in a study of cytomegalovirus exposure and HLA in healthy donors. Study background: The study's early data release held some 85 million unique TCRs from HLA-typed donors.

Findings of the study overall: Many donors shared some public TCRs, even though most TCR sequences were rare. HLA restriction was apparent for most CMV-associated TCR beta chains in a later analysis.

The CDR3 sequence is 16 residues long. V was cut by 0 bases and J by 7 bases, with 19 bases left in between. Germline V lookup: CDR1 MNHNS, CDR2 SASEGT. A remark on this clone: Its antigen is unidentified.

The PCR contained 60 Vbeta and 13 Jbeta primers. The protocol was immunoSEQ multiplex PCR, while the TCRdb copy is restricted to in-frame clones and leaves out a portion. This sample contains 110,000 to 150,000 clones. This receptor was obtained from a male donor in good health and CMV-seronegative. The chain carries TRBV6-1 and TRBJ2-7, with unresolved D. The sample comprised PBMCs. The CDR3 nucleotides read TGTGCCAGCAGTGAAGCCCCCGACTCTCTTGCTAGAGAGCAGTACTTC. Protein product: CASSEAPDSLAREQYF.